The 29 T cell receptor beta chains presented below share a single source sample, sequenced in a study of cytomegalovirus exposure and HLA in healthy donors (dated by TCRdb to the late 2010s). The library was generated by the immunoSEQ multiplex PCR assay. For the multiplex PCR, a mixture combining 60 forward primers for TCR Vbeta segments and 13 reverse primers for TCR Jbeta segments was used. TCRdb re-hosts the immuneACCESS table, in-frame sequences only. Its copies lack some clones; in the studies checked, an unresolved V gene accounts for under half of them, and the cause for the rest is not known. The sample table shows about 190,000 clones, and around 75% are seen once. The top ten clonotypes cover 6.3% of the sample. Specimen: PBMCs. The receptors here all came from a man between 40 and 49 years old in good health and CMV-seropositive.

This chain uses TRBV9 with TRBJ2-7; the D gene is possibly TRBD1 (6 bases). The germline gives CDR1 SGDLS, CDR2 YYNGEE. The CDR3 extends over 13 amino acids. Trimming stripped 0 bases from V and 3 bases from J, with 7 bases between. As DNA, the CDR3 is TGTGCCAGCAGCGTAGGGGACAACTACGAGCAGTACTTC. Protein sequence: CASSVGDNYEQYF.

J is TRBJ2-7 and V is TRBV5-6, with TRBD2 identical over 7 bases. V gave up 1 base and J gave up 0 bases; unmatched junction bases: 1. The V gene's germline CDR1 is SGHDT and CDR2 YYEEEE. This CDR3 has 14 residues. CDR3 in amino acids: CASSLRGVSYEQYF. In nucleotides, the CDR3 is TGTGCCAGCAGCTTGCGGGGGGTCTCCTACGAGCAGTACTTC. Full variable domain (missing parts from reference TRBV5-6 and TRBJ2-7): DAGVTQSPTHLIKTRGQQVTLRCSPKSGHDTVSWYQQALGQGPQFIFQYYEEEERQRGNFPDRFSGHQFPNYSSELNVNALLLGDSALYLCASSLRGVSYEQYFGPGTRLTVT.

This chain links TRBV20-1 with TRBJ2-5; no clear D. The CDR3 is made up of 11 amino acids. Germline CDR1 DFQATT, CDR2 SNEGSKA (reference sequence). V dropped 6 bases and J dropped 7 bases, with 12 bases sitting between them. CDR3: CSAPRLGTQYF. Written as DNA, the CDR3 is TGCAGTGCCCCGAGGCTAGGGACCCAGTACTTC.

The chain recombines TRBV19 with TRBJ2-2; tentative D call: TRBD1 (6 bases). V shed 3 bases and J shed 0 bases, with 14 bases lying between them. This CDR3 region has 17 residues. Per germline, CDR1 LNHDA and CDR2 SQIVND (reference sequence). The CDR3 reads CASSIGRGLANTGELFF. The CDR3 bases are TGTGCCAGTAGTATCGGCAGGGGCCTCGCGAACACCGGGGAGCTGTTTTTT.

This chain joins TRBV28 and TRBJ1-2; maybe TRBD1 (5 bases). CDR1 MDHEN and CDR2 SYDVKM come from the germline V gene. CDR3 length equals 17 residues. Between the trimmed V and J ends, which lost 4 bases and 2 bases, there was a span of 20 bases. The chain's CDR3 is CASSSPLGGDLNYGYTF. CDR3 bases: TGTGCCAGCAGTTCGCCCCTGGGGGGGGACTTGAACTATGGCTACACCTTC.

This sequence joins TRBV9 and TRBJ2-7; maybe TRBD1 (6 bases). V was cut by 4 bases and J by 3 bases, with 17 bases left in between. CDR1 is SGDLS, CDR2 YYNGEE, per germline. The CDR3 spans 15 residues. CDR3 amino acids: CASSTRPDRDYEQYF. CDR3 DNA sequence: TGTGCCAGCAGCACCCGCCCGGACAGAGACTACGAGCAGTACTTC.

Points on this clone: The sample holds other DNA sequences that translate to the same CDR3. The DNA of the CDR3 is TGTGCCAGCAGCTTAGGAGGCGGTGGGGCCAACGTCCTGACTTTC. This codes for CASSLGGGGANVLTF. The chain couples TRBV7-3 to TRBJ2-6; D is possibly TRBD2 (5 bases). V lost 2 bases and J 3 bases, leaving 8 bases between the germline ends. This CDR3 contains 15 residues. Per the germline V gene, CDR1 is SGHTA and CDR2 is FQGTGA.

This clone has just a few counts. The J gene is TRBJ1-3, the V gene TRBV6-5, with TRBD1 matching over 7 bases. CDR1 MNHEY and CDR2 SVGAGI come from the germline V gene. V was clipped by 6 bases and J by 0 bases; unmatched bases: 5. The CDR3 spans 15 residues. The CDR3 sequence: CASSRDSGSGNTIYF. The CDR3 region has the DNA TGTGCCAGCAGCAGGGACAGCGGCTCTGGAAACACCATATATTTT.

This chain uses TRBV4-3 with TRBJ2-5, with 7 nucleotides matching TRBD1. Germline V lookup: CDR1 LGHNA, CDR2 YSLEER. The CDR3 has 15 residues. With 6 bases clipped from V and 5 bases from J, the junction kept 12 bases outside the gene matches. CDR3 DNA: TGCGCCAGCAGTGTGGGGGCAGGGGGTCTGGAGACCCAGTACTTC. Translating it yields CASSVGAGGLETQYF.

The chain recombines TRBV12-2 with TRBJ1-2; the DNA was not compared with TRBD1, the D call given in the table. TRBV12-2 is reported as a pseudogene. This CDR3 is 15 amino acids long. CDR3 sequence (DNA): TGTGCAAGTCCCTTTCCGGGACACCGAAACTATGGCTACACCTTC. This gives the protein CASPFPGHRNYGYTF.

J is TRBJ1-5 and V is TRBV4-2; 7 bases are shared with TRBD1. V gave up 0 bases and J gave up 7 bases; unmatched junction bases: 6. The length of the CDR3 is 15 residues. Germline CDR1 and CDR2: LGHNA and YNFKEQ. This CDR3 reads CASSQDEGAAQPQHF. The DNA for the CDR3 is TGTGCCAGCAGCCAAGATGAGGGGGCAGCGCAGCCCCAGCATTTT.

The rearrangement links TRBV4-1 to TRBJ2-5; TRBD1 might be the D (6 bases). V gave up 0 bases and J gave up 3 bases, with 11 bases separating them. This CDR3 is 15 amino acids long. Germline V CDR1 and CDR2: MGHRA, YSYEKL. For the CDR3, the DNA is TGCGCCAGCAGCCAAGATCGACAGGAAAAAGAGACCCAGTACTTC. It codes for CASSQDRQEKETQYF.

The rearrangement links TRBV7-9 to TRBJ1-1; D might be TRBD1 (5 bases). Looked up from germline, CDR1 is SEHNR and CDR2 is FQNEAQ (reference sequence). This CDR3 spans 15 amino acids. Trimming removed 0 bases at V and 2 bases at J, with 10 bases between. CDR3 DNA sequence: TGTGCCAGCAGCTTAGCGGGGGGACCTAACACTGAAGCTTTCTTT. Amino acid sequence: CASSLAGGPNTEAFF.

This clone has only one observation. The chain couples TRBV28 to TRBJ2-3; 7 bases are a match to TRBD2. CDR1 and CDR2 from the germline V gene are MDHEN and SYDVKM. The CDR3 is 15 amino acids. With V trimmed by 2 bases and J by 3 bases, 5 bases remained unmatched. The CDR3 reads CASSLPGGWTDTQYF. CDR3 DNA sequence: TGTGCCAGCAGTTTACCGGGGGGATGGACAGATACGCAGTATTTT.

V and J are TRBV21-1 and TRBJ2-7; the table assigns TRBD1, which was not confirmed against the DNA. TRBV21-1 is termed a pseudogene. This CDR3 is 16 amino acids long. In DNA form, the CDR3 reads TGTGCCAGCAGCACCCAACGGGACAGGGATCCCCACGAGCAGTACTTC. Amino acids: CASSTQRDRDPHEQYF.

In its sample, this clone was seen once. The chain couples TRBV19 to TRBJ1-5; tentatively, D is TRBD1 (6 bases). V lost 5 bases, J lost 5 bases, and 10 bases lay in between. The germline V gene has CDR1 LNHDA and CDR2 SQIVND (reference sequence). This CDR3 region has 13 residues. DNA for the CDR3: TGTGCCAGTAGTCCCAGGGGCGATCAGCCCCAGCATTTT. Its translation is CASSPRGDQPQHF.

This clone was seen more than once but under ten times. CDR3 bases: TGTGCCAGCAGCTTAGGAAGGGGCAGGGGAAGCAATCAGCCCCAGCATTTT. This gives the protein CASSLGRGRGSNQPQHF. The chain combines TRBV7-2 with TRBJ1-5, with a possible D match to TRBD1 (6 bases). Looked up from germline, CDR1 is SGHTA and CDR2 is FQGNSA. This CDR3 comprises 17 residues. Trimming took 1 base from V and 1 from J, leaving 14 bases between them. Supplemented by reference TRBV7-2 and TRBJ1-5, the full variable domain reads GAGVSQSPSNKVTEKGKDVELRCDPISGHTALYWYRQSLGQGLEFLIYFQGNSAPDKSGLPSDRFSAERTGGSVSTLTIQRTQQEDSAVYLCASSLGRGRGSNQPQHFGDGTRLSIL.

V gene TRBV15 combines with J gene TRBJ2-1, with 7 bases fitting TRBD1. Germline values: CDR1 LNHNV, CDR2 YYDKDF (reference sequence). The trim removed 0 bases at V and 3 bases at J, leaving 5 bases unmatched. The CDR3 length is 16 residues. The CDR3 is CATSRDWSGGYNEQFF. CDR3 bases: TGTGCCACCAGCAGAGATTGGTCAGGGGGCTACAATGAGCAGTTCTTC.

V and J are TRBV19 and TRBJ1-4, with D maybe TRBD1 (6 bases). The germline gives CDR1 LNHDA, CDR2 SQIVND (reference sequence). V was trimmed by 3 bases and J by 7 bases, leaving 15 bases between them. CDR3 length equals 15 residues. CDR3 sequence (DNA): TGTGCCAGTAGTATGGAAACAGGGTATCTTGAAAAACTGTTTTTT. Encoded protein: CASSMETGYLEKLFF.

This clone is a singleton in its sample. The chain joins TRBV6-1 to TRBJ2-5; D is unclear. The V gene lost 7 bases and the J gene lost 5 bases, with 17 bases spanning the gap. The CDR3 runs to 14 residues. Germline V lookup: CDR1 MNHNS, CDR2 SASEGT. CDR3: CASKGSLWRETQYF. For the CDR3, the DNA is TGTGCCAGCAAAGGCAGTCTATGGCGGGAGACCCAGTACTTC.

The chain uses TRBV2 and TRBJ1-6, with 10 bases fitting TRBD1. The CDR3 spans 15 residues. With 9 bases clipped from V and 10 bases from J, the junction kept 12 bases outside the gene matches. Germline values: CDR1 SNHLY, CDR2 FYNNEI. The CDR3 DNA reads as TGTGCCAGGTCCTCCGGGACAGGGGTAGGCTCACCCCTCCACTTT. Its protein is CARSSGTGVGSPLHF. Full variable domain (remainder filled in from reference TRBV2 and TRBJ1-6): EPEVTQTPSHQVTQMGQEVILRCVPISNHLYFYWYRQILGQKVEFLVSFYNNEISEKSEIFDDQFSVERPDGSNFTLKIRSTKLEDSAMYFCARSSGTGVGSPLHFGNGTRLTVT.

J is TRBJ1-2 and V is TRBV25-1; TRBD1 aligns across 10 bases. V gave up 5 bases and J gave up 2 bases; unmatched junction bases: 2. The CDR3 spans 14 residues. The germline CDR1 and CDR2 sequences are MGHDK and SYGVNS. The CDR3 nucleotides are TGTGCCAGCAGTCGGGGACAGGGGAACTATGGCTACACCTTC. Translated: CASSRGQGNYGYTF.

On this clone: The sample contains more than one DNA sequence encoding this CDR3. The chain couples TRBV27 to TRBJ1-2; 8 bases are shared with TRBD1. Germline-derived CDR1 and CDR2 are MNHEY and SMNVEV (reference sequence). The CDR3 is 15 residues long. V shed 0 bases, J shed 0 bases, and the junction held 0 bases outside the gene matches. The CDR3 sequence is CASSLSQGANYGYTF. CDR3 coding DNA: TGTGCCAGCAGTTTATCACAGGGGGCTAACTATGGCTACACCTTC.

The chain couples TRBV28 to TRBJ1-1; unclear D gene. The CDR3 runs to 11 residues. V was pared by 3 bases and J by 5 bases, with 4 bases between. The germline CDR1 and CDR2 sequences are MDHEN and SYDVKM. CDR3: CASSFYTEAFF. In nucleotides, the CDR3 is TGTGCCAGCAGTTTTTATACTGAAGCTTTCTTT.

The J gene is TRBJ1-2, the V gene TRBV7-2; no definite D call. V lost 7 bases and J 5 bases, leaving 26 bases between the germline ends. CDR1 and CDR2 (germline): SGHTA, FQGNSA. The CDR3 loop spans 17 amino acids. CDR3 in amino acids: CASTLAPLHKTSYGYTF. CDR3 bases: TGTGCCAGCACCCTGGCTCCCCTCCATAAGACAAGTTATGGCTACACCTTC.

J is TRBJ1-6 and V is TRBV6-5; weak D call: TRBD1 (6 bases). The V end was cut by 5 bases, the J end by 10 bases, with 15 bases between. Per germline, CDR1 MNHEY and CDR2 SVGAGI. The CDR3 has 14 residues. CDR3 region: CASSVRGGESPLHF. The DNA for the CDR3 is TGTGCCAGCAGTGTCAGGGGTGGAGAGTCACCCCTCCACTTT.

The V and J genes are TRBV28 and TRBJ1-4; D gene uncertain. The germline V gene encodes CDR1 MDHEN and CDR2 SYDVKM. The length of the CDR3 is 15 residues. Trimming shortened V by 0 bases and J by 4 bases, and 9 bases separated the two germline ends. CDR3 in amino acids: CASSLWRLLNEKLFF. The CDR3 DNA reads TGTGCCAGCAGTTTATGGAGGCTGCTTAATGAAAAACTGTTTTTT.

The chain recombines TRBV5-6 with TRBJ2-3; D possibly corresponds to TRBD2 (6 bases). The germline CDR1 and CDR2 sequences are SGHDT and YYEEEE. This CDR3 is 15 amino acids long. Trimming took off 0 bases at V and 4 bases at J, with 12 bases between the two ends. In nucleotides, the CDR3 is TGTGCCAGCAGCTTGGTGGGCGGGGTACCAGATACGCAGTATTTT. The encoded protein is CASSLVGGVPDTQYF.

J is TRBJ2-5 and V is TRBV10-1; 12 bases agree with TRBD2. The CDR3 sequence is 18 residues long. Trimming at V came to 7 bases and at J to 3 bases, leaving 15 bases not matched to a gene. Germline V gene data show CDR1 as WNHNN and CDR2 as SYGVQD (reference sequence). Written as DNA, the CDR3 is TGCGCCAGCAACTTCGGCACCCTAGCGGGGGGGCCTAAAGAGACCCAGTACTTC. Translation: CASNFGTLAGGPKETQYF.